This T cell receptor (beta chain) was sequenced for a study of blood T cell repertoires in COVID-19. Looking at the study overall: Acute-phase and convalescent COVID-19 samples originated in the United States, Italy and Spain. T cells, B-cell-depleted T cells, or PBMCs provided the cDNA or gDNA that served as material.

The Seattle patients, enrolled during active infection, were followed longitudinally. This table comes from immunoSEQ multiplex PCR, and its TCRdb copy is limited to in-frame clones, with some not included. Seen here are approximately 300,000 clones, about 93% observed once, and the top ten hold approximately 7.5%. This CDR3 comprises 14 residues. Deletions cut 0 bases from V and 8 bases from J, with 16 bases between. Germline values: CDR1 SQVTM, CDR2 ANQGSEA. V and J are TRBV29-1 and TRBJ1-2; D perhaps matches TRBD1 (5 bases). The sequence was collected from a woman between 25 and 40 years old with COVID-19, enrolled during active disease. The sequenced sample consisted of peripheral blood. Here the CDR3 reads CSVEDSTASGGYTF. For the CDR3, the DNA is TGCAGCGTTGAAGATTCGACAGCCTCAGGGGGCTACACCTTC.